The T cell receptor (beta chain) described here comes from a study of tumor and adjacent non-tumor tissue in lung cancer. Turning to the study itself: Each sample yielded a few million productive TCRbeta reads on average.

Per germline, CDR1 MDHEN and CDR2 SYDVKM. There are 13 residues in the CDR3. A modified ARM-PCR protocol with three rounds of nested PCR amplified TCRbeta. TCRdb ran MiXCR on the multiplex PCR reads and lists one entry per CDR3 protein. In the table there are more than 120,000 distinct CDR3 sequences, approximately 66% of which are singletons. This sample's RNA came from whole unsorted tissue. Chemotherapy-naive patients with new lung cancer underwent thoracic surgery in China, August–November 2014. Turning to this clonotype: What it binds is unknown. One end of the junction does not line up with germline, which may come from a read error.

Study-wide points: Top 100 clones took a larger repertoire share in normal lung. TCR diversity was significantly greater in tumor than normal lung tissue.

This sequence originates from a man aged 55 to 70 with small cell lung cancer. Input material: lung tumor tissue. The J gene is TRBJ1-2, the V gene TRBV28, with D uncertain. Written as DNA, the CDR3 is TGTACCAGCAGTTACGACCGGATCTATGACTACACCTTC. Its protein product is CTSSYDRIYDYTF.